Shown below are 15 T cell receptor beta chains from a single sample sequenced in a study of blood T cell repertoires in COVID-19. TCRdb's table, derived via immunoSEQ multiplex PCR, lists solely in-frame clones and lacks some. Among roughly 40,000 clones, about 75% were seen once, and the ten largest hold about 8.5%. Source material: peripheral blood. All receptors come from an older man with active or convalescent COVID-19.

The genes are TRBV28 and TRBJ1-2; D possibly corresponds to TRBD1 (5 bases). CDR1 MDHEN and CDR2 SYDVKM come from the germline V gene. CDR3 size: 16 residues. Trimming took 10 bases from V and 7 from J, leaving 28 bases between them. In DNA form, the CDR3 reads TGTGCCACCTTCAGTGGGAGCGCAGGGAGGACTGGTGGCTACACCTTC. It codes for CATFSGSAGRTGGYTF.

The chain joins TRBV7-9 to TRBJ1-6; maybe TRBD1 (5 bases). With 10 bases removed from V and 9 bases from J, the gap between germline ends came to 22 bases. CDR1 SEHNR and CDR2 FQNEAQ come from the germline V gene (reference sequence). The length of the CDR3 is 15 residues. CDR3 DNA: TGTGCCACCACAAGGATGCGGGGGGTCGGTTCACCCCTCCACTTT. Its translation is CATTRMRGVGSPLHF. Using reference TRBV7-9 and TRBJ1-6 for the parts outside the CDR3, the full variable domain is DTGVSQNPRHKITKRGQNVTFRCDPISEHNRLYWYRQTLGQGPEFLTYFQNEAQLEKSRLLSDRFSAERPKGSFSTLEIQRTEQGDSAMYLCATTRMRGVGSPLHFGNGTRLTVT.

This clone showed up just a few times. The DNA of the CDR3 is TGTGCCAGCAGTCGGGCTGGGACAGCATACGAGCAGTACTTC. It codes for CASSRAGTAYEQYF. This chain uses TRBV6-5 with TRBJ2-7; TRBD1 agrees at 7 bases. The CDR3 runs 14 residues. J was trimmed by 4 bases and V by 5 bases; bases with no gene match: 8. Germline V CDR1 and CDR2: MNHEY, SVGAGI.

The genes are TRBV29-1 and TRBJ1-3; D call uncertain. Germline CDR1 is SQVTM and CDR2 is ANQGSEA. The CDR3 runs to 16 residues. Trimming stripped 4 bases from V and 7 bases from J, with 23 bases between. The CDR3 nucleotides read TGCAGCGTTGTTCCTGGAGAAATTCCTAGAGGGAACACCATATATTTT. It codes for CSVVPGEIPRGNTIYF.

This clone was recorded a few times. The V and J genes are TRBV6-5 and TRBJ1-5; D unclear. The V end lost 8 bases, the J end lost 5 bases, and 16 bases lay between the germline ends. CDR3 length: 14 residues. The germline CDR1 and CDR2 sequences are MNHEY and SVGAGI. The CDR3 protein is CASPRESNHQPQHF. The CDR3, as DNA: TGTGCCAGCCCTAGAGAGTCAAACCATCAGCCCCAGCATTTT.

The CDR3 is CASSVTATGSGNTIYF. For the CDR3, the DNA is TGTGCCAGCAGCGTAACTGCGACAGGGTCTGGAAACACCATATATTTT. The J gene is TRBJ1-3, the V gene TRBV9, with TRBD1 identical over 7 bases. This CDR3 spans 16 amino acids. J lost 1 base, V lost 1 base, and 5 bases had no gene match. Germline values: CDR1 SGDLS, CDR2 YYNGEE.

The chain employs TRBV2 and TRBJ1-1; maybe TRBD1 (6 bases). Germline V CDR1 and CDR2: SNHLY, FYNNEI. With 6 bases removed from V and 10 bases from J, the gap between germline ends came to 18 bases. The CDR3 length is 13 residues. The CDR3 here is CASRNNRDFRAFF. The CDR3 nucleotides are TGTGCCAGCAGAAACAACAGGGATTTCCGAGCTTTCTTT. Complete variable domain (other parts from reference TRBV2 and TRBJ1-1): EPEVTQTPSHQVTQMGQEVILRCVPISNHLYFYWYRQILGQKVEFLVSFYNNEISEKSEIFDDQFSVERPDGSNFTLKIRSTKLEDSAMYFCASRNNRDFRAFFGQGTRLTVV.

The rearrangement joins TRBV20-1 to TRBJ2-5; 8 bases map to TRBD1. The length of the CDR3 is 14 residues. CDR1 DFQATT and CDR2 SNEGSKA come from the germline V gene (reference sequence). With V trimmed by 3 bases and J by 2 bases, 5 bases remained unmatched. Here the CDR3 reads CSASWDRTQETQYF. CDR3 in DNA: TGCAGTGCTAGTTGGGACAGGACTCAAGAGACCCAGTACTTC.

The chain links TRBV5-1 to TRBJ2-3; D might be TRBD2 (6 bases). From germline, CDR1 is SGHRS and CDR2 YFSETQ. CDR3 size: 15 residues. V lost 3 bases and J lost 5, with 16 bases in between. The chain's CDR3 is CASSWGRGGEDTQYF. In nucleotides, the CDR3 is TGCGCCAGCAGCTGGGGACGAGGCGGGGAAGATACGCAGTATTTT.

V and J are TRBV6-5 and TRBJ2-7; D is perhaps TRBD2 (6 bases). V lost 5 bases to trimming and J lost 3 bases, with 8 bases between them. The CDR3 runs to 12 residues. The V gene's germline CDR1 is MNHEY and CDR2 SVGAGI. Here the CDR3 DNA reads TGTGCCAGCAGTCCCGGGGGCTACGAGCAGTACTTC. Translating it yields CASSPGGYEQYF.

This clone was found a few times. The rearrangement joins TRBV5-4 to TRBJ2-7; 11 bases fit TRBD2. Trimming took 0 bases from V and 5 from J; bases not matched to a gene: 7. This CDR3 region has 16 residues. CDR1 is SGHNT and CDR2 is YYREEE in the germline V gene (reference sequence). DNA for the CDR3: TGTGCCAGCAGCTTGGGTTTTAGCGGGGGGGGCCACGAGCAGTACTTC. It translates to CASSLGFSGGGHEQYF.

Of note for this clone: A read error may account for a junction end that differs from germline. This chain joins TRBV5-1 and TRBJ1-5; 10 bases match TRBD1. The CDR3 consists of 14 residues. Germline V gene sequence: CDR1 SGHRS, CDR2 YFSETQ. The chain's CDR3 is CASSSTGGNQPQHF. Written as DNA, the CDR3 is TGCGCCAGCAGCTCGACAGGGGGCAACCAGCCCCAGCATTTT. The full variable domain, in which reference TRBV5-1 and TRBJ1-5 provide the parts outside the CDR3, is KAGVTQTPRYLIKTRGQQVTLSCSPISGHRSVSWYQQTPGQGLQFLFEYFSETQRNKGNFPGRFSGRQFSNSRSEMNVSTLELGDSALYLCASSSTGGNQPQHFGDGTRLSIL.

The chain is built from TRBV28 and TRBJ1-4, with TRBD1 identical over 8 bases. J lost 6 bases, V lost 5 bases, and 11 bases had no gene match. CDR3 size: 16 residues. CDR1 and CDR2 (germline): MDHEN, SYDVKM. CDR3 coding DNA: TGTGCCAGCAGTGCTTACCAGGGGGCTGTAGATGAAAAACTGTTTTTT. It specifies CASSAYQGAVDEKLFF.

DNA for the CDR3: TGTGCCAGCAGTGTTCAGGTTAATGAAAAACTGTTTTTT. This gives the protein CASSVQVNEKLFF. The rearrangement links TRBV25-1 to TRBJ1-4; D call uncertain. Germline V gene sequence: CDR1 MGHDK, CDR2 SYGVNS. The V and J ends lost 4 bases and 4 bases respectively, with 7 bases between them. This CDR3 comprises 13 residues.

This clone occurred a few times. The V call is TRBV27, the J call TRBJ1-5, with a possible D match to TRBD1 (6 bases). CDR1 is MNHEY, CDR2 SMNVEV, per germline (reference sequence). This CDR3 is 14 amino acids long. Trimming removed 8 bases at V and 5 bases at J, with 16 bases between. This CDR3 reads CASRRGGQDQPQHF. In DNA form, the CDR3 reads TGTGCCAGCCGGAGAGGGGGTCAAGATCAGCCCCAGCATTTT.